One sample yielded the 20 T cell receptor beta chains listed below, sequenced in a study of T cell responses to AZD1222 COVID-19 vaccine. The assay was immunoSEQ multiplex PCR, and TCRdb's table has in-frame clones only and misses some. The repertoire holds tens of thousands of clones, with about 90% as singletons. The sequenced sample was peripheral blood, obtained on day 0 of AZD1222 vaccination. These receptors all come from an adult in good health.

This chain connects TRBV10-2 to TRBJ1-4, with a possible D match to TRBD1 (5 bases). Germline V lookup: CDR1 WSHSY, CDR2 SAAADI. This CDR3 has 14 amino acids. V was trimmed by 6 bases and J by 8 bases, leaving 16 bases between them. Here the CDR3 reads CASSLGDFGEKLFF. DNA for the CDR3: TGCGCCAGCAGCCTGGGGGATTTTGGGGAAAAACTGTTTTTT.

V and J are TRBV9 and TRBJ1-4, with 7 bases that match TRBD1. The CDR3 spans 18 residues. Germline V gives CDR1 SGDLS, CDR2 YYNGEE. V was pared by 0 bases and J by 2 bases, with 10 bases of the junction left unmatched. Here the CDR3 DNA reads TGTGCCAGCAGCGTAGACCCCTTTTCGGGACAGACTAATGAAAAACTGTTTTTT. Its protein product is CASSVDPFSGQTNEKLFF.

CDR3 loop: CASSYGGNTEAFF. Written as DNA, the CDR3 is TGTGCCAGCAGTTACGGGGGGAACACTGAAGCTTTCTTT. The chain carries TRBV6-5 and TRBJ1-1; tentatively, D is TRBD1 (5 bases). Germline values: CDR1 MNHEY, CDR2 SVGAGI. V lost 2 bases, J lost 1 base, and 5 bases lay in between. The CDR3 has 13 residues.

V and J are TRBV5-1 and TRBJ1-4; 9 bases align to TRBD1. From germline, CDR1 is SGHRS and CDR2 YFSETQ. J lost 8 bases, V lost 4 bases, and 9 bases had no gene match. CDR3 length: 15 amino acids. CDR3 DNA: TGCGCCAGCAGCGCAGGGGGGACAGGGCGCGAAAAACTGTTTTTT. Translating it yields CASSAGGTGREKLFF. Full variable domain (remainder filled in from reference TRBV5-1 and TRBJ1-4): KAGVTQTPRYLIKTRGQQVTLSCSPISGHRSVSWYQQTPGQGLQFLFEYFSETQRNKGNFPGRFSGRQFSNSRSEMNVSTLELGDSALYLCASSAGGTGREKLFFGSGTQLSVL.

This chain uses TRBV7-3 with TRBJ2-1; D may correspond to TRBD1 or TRBD2 (5 bases each). Germline CDR1 is SGHTA and CDR2 is FQGTGA. The CDR3 runs 15 residues. Trimming pared 8 bases from V and 2 bases from J, leaving 16 bases between. The CDR3 sequence is CASALGVTTYNEQFF. CDR3 sequence (DNA): TGTGCCAGCGCGTTGGGGGTGACCACCTACAATGAGCAGTTCTTC.

This clone was seen a single time. This chain connects TRBV7-9 to TRBJ2-7, with D unresolved. Deletions cut 1 base from V and 1 base from J, with 8 bases between. Germline V CDR1 and CDR2: SEHNR, FQNEAQ (reference sequence). This CDR3 has 14 amino acids. The CDR3 region is CASSLDAQSYEQYF. The CDR3 nucleotides are TGTGCCAGCAGCTTAGACGCGCAATCCTACGAGCAGTACTTC. Variable domain in full (rest from reference TRBV7-9 and TRBJ2-7): DTGVSQNPRHKITKRGQNVTFRCDPISEHNRLYWYRQTLGQGPEFLTYFQNEAQLEKSRLLSDRFSAERPKGSFSTLEIQRTEQGDSAMYLCASSLDAQSYEQYFGPGTRLTVT.

The chain's CDR3 is CASSDALQGFGYTF. DNA for the CDR3: TGTGCCAGCAGTGACGCTTTACAGGGATTTGGCTACACCTTC. J is TRBJ1-2 and V is TRBV6-1; possibly TRBD1 for D (6 bases). Germline V gene lookup returns CDR1 MNHNS and CDR2 SASEGT. CDR3 length equals 14 residues. V lost 3 bases and J 7 bases, leaving 15 bases between the germline ends.

This rearrangement joins TRBV20-1 to TRBJ1-2; D uncertain. This CDR3 region has 11 residues. V was trimmed by 5 bases and J by 8 bases, leaving 12 bases between them. The germline V gene encodes CDR1 DFQATT and CDR2 SNEGSKA (reference sequence). The CDR3 nucleotides are TGCAGTGCTTCGCCAGGTTCCGGCTACACCTTC. This encodes CSASPGSGYTF.

The V gene is TRBV6-5, the J gene TRBJ1-4; D is ambiguous. Germline CDR1 reads MNHEY; CDR2 reads SVGAGI. V was shortened by 8 bases and J by 4 bases, with 17 bases between the two germline ends. The CDR3 extends over 15 amino acids. The CDR3 here is CASAYVGGRNEKLFF. The CDR3 DNA follows: TGTGCCAGCGCTTATGTTGGAGGTCGTAATGAAAAACTGTTTTTT.

V and J are TRBV6-4 and TRBJ2-2; a possible D gene is TRBD1 (6 bases). V lost 6 bases and J 5 bases, leaving 13 bases between the germline ends. This CDR3 has 14 residues. Germline CDR1 and CDR2: MRHNA and SNTAGT. The CDR3 region is CASSARGFTGELFF. CDR3 in DNA: TGTGCCAGCAGCGCCAGGGGATTTACCGGGGAGCTGTTTTTT.

This clone was observed at least ten times. This chain links TRBV10-2 with TRBJ2-7; D uncertain. Trimming cost V 8 bases and J 6 bases, with 11 bases left between them. This CDR3 contains 11 residues. Germline V CDR1 and CDR2: WSHSY, SAAADI. The CDR3 here is CASGVPGEQYF. CDR3 nucleotides: TGCGCCAGCGGCGTTCCCGGCGAGCAGTACTTC.

The V call is TRBV29-1, the J call TRBJ2-1; 14 nucleotides agree with TRBD2. Germline lookup yields CDR1 SQVTM and CDR2 ANQGSEA. The V gene end was trimmed by 6 bases and the J gene end by 7 bases; junction bases not matched to a gene: 2. The CDR3 has 13 residues. CDR3 in amino acids: CSVGTSGSNEQFF. The CDR3 nucleotides read TGCAGCGTCGGGACTAGCGGGAGTAATGAGCAGTTCTTC.

Concerning this clone: Other DNA sequences in this sample translate to the same CDR3. J is TRBJ1-2 and V is TRBV12-3 or TRBV12-4, with no clear D. The CDR3 sequence is 10 residues long. Deletions cut 2 bases from V and 6 bases from J, with 1 base between. This CDR3 reads CASSLNGYTF. The DNA of the CDR3 is TGTGCCAGCAGTTTAAATGGCTACACCTTC.

There are a few counts of this clone. The chain recombines TRBV6-1 with TRBJ1-2; D is uncertain. This CDR3 comprises 18 residues. Germline V lookup: CDR1 MNHNS, CDR2 SASEGT. Trimming cost V 0 bases and J 3 bases, with 20 bases left between them. Written as DNA, the CDR3 is TGTGCCAGCAGTGAAGCTGTCGGGAGTCTGGGGTGGGACTATGGCTACACCTTC. Translation gives CASSEAVGSLGWDYGYTF.

V usage is TRBV11-2 and J usage is TRBJ2-5, with TRBD1 identical over 9 bases. V was pared by 6 bases and J by 5 bases, with 7 bases of the junction left unmatched. The CDR3 has 14 residues. Germline CDR1 reads SGHAT; CDR2 reads FQNNGV. The CDR3 protein is CASSTRQGVETQYF. The CDR3 coding sequence is TGTGCCAGCAGTACACGACAGGGGGTCGAGACCCAGTACTTC.

The chain has TRBV7-7 and TRBJ2-1; a possible D gene is TRBD2 (6 bases). Trimming cost V 1 base and J 9 bases, with 10 bases left between them. Per germline, CDR1 SSHAT and CDR2 FNYEAQ (reference sequence). This CDR3 region has 13 residues. Written as DNA, the CDR3 is TGTGCCAGCAGCTTAGGGCAGGGAGGTGAGCAGTTCTTC. Its translation: CASSLGQGGEQFF. The full variable domain, rest sourced from reference TRBV7-7 and TRBJ2-1, is GAGVSQSPRYKVTKRGQDVTLRCDPISSHATLYWYQQALGQGPEFLTYFNYEAQPDKSGLPSDRFSAERPEGSISTLTIQRTEQRDSAMYRCASSLGQGGEQFFGPGTRLTVL.

The gene calls are TRBV27 and TRBJ2-7; D is perhaps TRBD1 (6 bases). CDR1 is MNHEY and CDR2 is SMNVEV in the germline V gene (reference sequence). Trimming took 10 bases from V and 0 from J, leaving 13 bases between them. The CDR3 is 13 amino acids. The DNA of the CDR3 is TGTGCCACTAGGGGGACAAACTCCTACGAGCAGTACTTC. Translated: CATRGTNSYEQYF.

The chain is built from TRBV7-2 and TRBJ1-1; 8 bases align to TRBD1. The CDR3 sequence is 15 residues long. The V segment lost 2 bases and the J segment 3 bases; nucleotides outside the gene matches: 5. Germline V gives CDR1 SGHTA, CDR2 FQGNSA. The CDR3 region is CASSLTGGMHTEAFF. CDR3 in DNA: TGTGCCAGCAGCTTAACAGGGGGGATGCACACTGAAGCTTTCTTT.

The rearrangement uses TRBV7-9 and TRBJ2-7; D possibly corresponds to TRBD1 (6 bases). Germline V CDR1 and CDR2: SEHNR, FQNEAQ (reference sequence). V shed 5 bases and J shed 1 base, with 9 bases lying between them. This CDR3 contains 13 residues. Here the CDR3 reads CASSVGQSYEQYF. Written as DNA, the CDR3 is TGTGCCAGCAGCGTCGGACAGTCCTACGAGCAGTACTTC. Full variable domain (missing parts from reference TRBV7-9 and TRBJ2-7): DTGVSQNPRHKITKRGQNVTFRCDPISEHNRLYWYRQTLGQGPEFLTYFQNEAQLEKSRLLSDRFSAERPKGSFSTLEIQRTEQGDSAMYLCASSVGQSYEQYFGPGTRLTVT.

In DNA form, the CDR3 reads TGTGCCAGCAGCGAAGTCCGTAACTCACCCCTCCACTTT. Encoded protein: CASSEVRNSPLHF. The chain is built from TRBV3-1 (or the pseudogene TRBV3-2) and TRBJ1-6; D unresolved. Trimming removed 5 bases from V and 10 bases from J, with 12 bases in between. Germline loops: CDR1 LGHDT, CDR2 YNNKEL (reference sequence). This CDR3 is 13 amino acids long.